The 22 T cell receptor beta chains given below trace back to one sample, sequenced in a study of cytomegalovirus exposure and HLA in healthy donors. The PCR made use of 60 Vbeta and 13 Jbeta primers. TCRdb's copy holds only in-frame clones and misses some; the assay was immunoSEQ multiplex PCR. The sample shows 100,000 to 120,000 clones, over 65% of them seen only once. The specimen was PBMCs. Every receptor here comes from a man younger than 45 in good health and CMV-seropositive.

J is TRBJ1-1 and V is TRBV2, with a tentative D call TRBD1 (6 bases). From germline, CDR1 is SNHLY and CDR2 FYNNEI. The V and J ends lost 1 base and 5 bases respectively, with 8 bases between them. The CDR3 consists of 13 residues. DNA of the CDR3: TGTGCCAGCAGTGAAGAAGGGGGAACTGAAGCTTTCTTT. Its translation is CASSEEGGTEAFF.

The chain is built from TRBV27 and TRBJ1-5; TRBD1 is a possible D gene (6 bases). V was cut by 0 bases and J by 4 bases, with 10 bases left in between. The CDR3 is 15 amino acids. The germline gives CDR1 MNHEY, CDR2 SMNVEV (reference sequence). CDR3 residues: CASSLSYRVNQPQHF. In DNA, the CDR3 is TGTGCCAGCAGTTTATCGTACAGGGTGAATCAGCCCCAGCATTTT.

V usage is TRBV7-9 and J usage is TRBJ2-3, with 7 bases aligning to TRBD2. Unmatched junction bases numbered 10, after V lost 0 bases and J lost 4 bases. The germline V gene has CDR1 SEHNR and CDR2 FQNEAQ (reference sequence). CDR3 length: 17 amino acids. The CDR3 nucleotides are TGTGCCAGCAGCTTAGCGCTTAGGACTAGTAGGCCAGATACGCAGTATTTT. It encodes CASSLALRTSRPDTQYF.

The sample holds one count of this clone. The chain combines TRBV28 with TRBJ2-1, with TRBD1 matching 10 bases. The CDR3 loop spans 16 amino acids. Germline V gene lookup returns CDR1 MDHEN and CDR2 SYDVKM. The trim removed 5 bases at V and 6 bases at J, leaving 10 bases unmatched. The CDR3 bases are TGTGCCAGCAGTGAGGCCGGGACAGGGGCGGGCAATGAGCAGTTCTTC. Translation gives CASSEAGTGAGNEQFF. Full variable domain (outside the CDR3, taken from reference TRBV28 and TRBJ2-1): DVKVTQSSRYLVKRTGEKVFLECVQDMDHENMFWYRQDPGLGLRLIYFSYDVKMKEKGDIPEGYSVSREKKERFSLILESASTNQTSMYLCASSEAGTGAGNEQFFGPGTRLTVL.

The chain joins TRBV10-1 to TRBJ2-5; 10 nucleotides match TRBD2. V was clipped by 0 bases and J by 5 bases; unmatched bases: 0. Looked up from germline, CDR1 is WNHNN and CDR2 is SYGVQD (reference sequence). CDR3 length equals 14 residues. The CDR3 sequence is CASSESGLAETQYF. The DNA of the CDR3 is TGCGCCAGCAGTGAGTCGGGACTAGCGGAGACCCAGTACTTC.

V gene TRBV20-1 combines with J gene TRBJ1-2, with unresolved D. Germline V lookup: CDR1 DFQATT, CDR2 SNEGSKA (reference sequence). Trimming removed 3 bases at V and 4 bases at J, with 3 bases between. The CDR3 covers 10 residues. CDR3 sequence reads: CSASSYGYTF. In nucleotides, the CDR3 is TGCAGTGCTAGCAGCTATGGCTACACCTTC.

The chain combines TRBV10-1 with TRBJ1-1; 9 nucleotides line up with TRBD1. This CDR3 has 12 residues. The V and J ends lost 9 bases and 7 bases, in that order; junction bases with no gene match: 6. Germline loops: CDR1 WNHNN, CDR2 SYGVQD (reference sequence). The CDR3, as DNA: TGCGCCAGTGCCCCGACAGGGGGTGAAGCTTTCTTT. Protein sequence: CASAPTGGEAFF.

The rearrangement uses TRBV5-4 and TRBJ1-2; 8 nucleotides match TRBD1. The V and J ends lost 4 bases and 7 bases, in that order; junction bases with no gene match: 12. CDR1 is SGHNT and CDR2 is YYREEE in the germline V gene (reference sequence). This CDR3 is 15 amino acids long. This CDR3 reads CASSGTPTGVGGYTF. The CDR3 nucleotides are TGTGCCAGCAGCGGTACCCCGACAGGGGTTGGTGGCTACACCTTC.

A few counts support this clone. The chain is built from TRBV4-3 and TRBJ2-7; 8 bases match TRBD2. This CDR3 is 14 amino acids long. From germline, CDR1 is LGHNA and CDR2 YSLEER. V shed 0 bases, J shed 11 bases, and the junction held 9 bases outside the gene matches. CDR3: CASSQDLGPGGKYF. CDR3 in DNA: TGCGCCAGCAGCCAAGACCTTGGGCCGGGGGGGAAGTACTTC.

This clone was observed once. The genes are TRBV30 and TRBJ2-1; 8 bases line up with TRBD2. Germline CDR1 reads GTSNPN; CDR2 reads SVGIG (reference sequence). The CDR3 consists of 14 residues. Trimming took 0 bases from V and 5 from J; bases not matched to a gene: 3. The CDR3 nucleotides read TGTGCCTGGAGTGTGCGGGGGGCAGACAATGAGCAGTTCTTC. Encoded protein: CAWSVRGADNEQFF. Together with reference TRBV30 and TRBJ2-1, the CDR3 gives the full variable domain: SQTIHQWPATLVQPVGSPLSLECTVEGTSNPNLYWYRQAAGRGLQLLFYSVGIGQISSEVPQNLSASRPQDRQFILSSKKLLLSDSGFYLCAWSVRGADNEQFFGPGTRLTVL.

The chain uses TRBV7-2 and TRBJ1-6, with D possibly matching TRBD1 (5 bases). The V gene lost 1 base and the J gene lost 0 bases, with 10 bases spanning the gap. This CDR3 region has 17 residues. The germline V gene has CDR1 SGHTA and CDR2 FQGNSA. The CDR3 protein is CASSLVGASSYNSPLHF. CDR3 in DNA: TGTGCCAGCAGCTTAGTAGGGGCGAGCTCCTATAATTCACCCCTCCACTTT.

This rearrangement joins TRBV18 to TRBJ2-7, with 10 bases matching TRBD1. The ends lost 5 bases at V and 2 bases at J; junction bases unmatched: 12. The germline CDR1 and CDR2 sequences are KGHSH and LQKENI. This CDR3 comprises 17 residues. The CDR3 loop is CASSSGTGVIRTYEQYF. The CDR3 nucleotides read TGTGCCAGCTCAAGCGGGACAGGGGTCATAAGAACCTACGAGCAGTACTTC. Full variable domain (missing parts from reference TRBV18 and TRBJ2-7): NAGVMQNPRHLVRRRGQEARLRCSPMKGHSHVYWYRQLPEEGLKFMVYLQKENIIDESGMPKERFSAEFPKEGPSILRIQQVVRGDSAAYFCASSSGTGVIRTYEQYFGPGTRLTVT.

J is TRBJ1-6 and V is TRBV9; D is possibly TRBD1 (6 bases). V shed 2 bases and J shed 6 bases, with 9 bases lying between them. The CDR3 extends over 14 amino acids. Germline CDR1 is SGDLS and CDR2 is YYNGEE. CDR3 nucleotides: TGTGCCAGCAGCGTCGACAGGTCTAATTCACCCCTCCACTTT. Translation: CASSVDRSNSPLHF.

Worth noting for this clone: One end of the junction varies from germline; a read error may be responsible. This sample includes further DNA sequences coding for the same CDR3. This chain joins TRBV5-6 and TRBJ2-7, with D possibly matching TRBD2 (5 bases). Looked up from germline, CDR1 is SGHDT and CDR2 is YYEEEE. CDR3 length: 15 residues. The CDR3 bases are TGTGCCAGCAGCGCGGACTGGGGAAGCTCCTACGAACAGTACTTC. Translation gives CASSADWGSSYEQYF.

CDR3 residues: CASSFRSSGAYEQYF. The CDR3 coding sequence is TGTGCCAGCAGTTTTCGATCTAGCGGGGCCTACGAGCAGTACTTC. V usage is TRBV28 and J usage is TRBJ2-7, with 9 bases fitting TRBD2. Looked up from germline, CDR1 is MDHEN and CDR2 is SYDVKM. The CDR3 is made up of 15 amino acids. The junction had 5 bases not matched to a gene; V was cut back by 3 bases and J by 2 bases.

Only a few counts were recorded for this clone. The chain employs TRBV5-6 and TRBJ2-7, with 8 positions matching TRBD1. CDR3 length: 17 amino acids. V was clipped by 1 base and J by 0 bases; unmatched bases: 9. Germline values: CDR1 SGHDT, CDR2 YYEEEE. As DNA, the CDR3 is TGTGCCAGCAGCTTGATATCTCGGGACAGGAGCTCCTACGAGCAGTACTTC. Amino acids: CASSLISRDRSSYEQYF.

This clone came up a few times. The chain couples TRBV30 to TRBJ1-1; D remains ambiguous. V lost 0 bases and J 11 bases, leaving 19 bases between the germline ends. The CDR3 runs to 14 residues. Germline V gives CDR1 GTSNPN, CDR2 SVGIG (reference sequence). The chain's CDR3 is CAWSVTVQTGTAFF. DNA of the CDR3: TGTGCCTGGAGTGTAACAGTACAAACTGGTACGGCTTTCTTT.

The chain uses TRBV29-1 and TRBJ1-2; D not certain. Deletions cut 6 bases from V and 8 bases from J, with 19 bases between. The CDR3 is made up of 13 amino acids. Germline CDR1 reads SQVTM; CDR2 reads ANQGSEA. DNA for the CDR3: TGCAGCGTGACACGGGAGGAGTCGGTCGGCTACACCTTC. It codes for CSVTREESVGYTF.

CDR3 in DNA: TGTGCCAGCAGCCAAGTGGCCAGCGGGGGGCGCGAGCAGTACTTC. Amino acid sequence: CASSQVASGGREQYF. V usage is TRBV4-2 and J usage is TRBJ2-7, with 9 bases fitting TRBD2. CDR3 length: 15 residues. Unmatched junction bases numbered 7, after V lost 1 base and J lost 6 bases. The germline CDR1 and CDR2 sequences are LGHNA and YNFKEQ.

The chain employs TRBV7-9 and TRBJ2-7; 9 positions match TRBD1. This CDR3 contains 14 residues. V trimming: 5 bases; J trimming: 6 bases; junction bases outside the gene matches: 8. Germline V gene lookup returns CDR1 SEHNR and CDR2 FQNEAQ (reference sequence). CDR3 in DNA: TGTGCCAGCAGCCTCGGCGGGACAGGGTTCGAGCAGTACTTC. This encodes CASSLGGTGFEQYF.

The CDR3 region is CASSPRWDNKNIQYF. The CDR3 DNA follows: TGCGCCAGCAGCCCTCGTTGGGACAACAAAAACATTCAGTACTTC. This rearrangement joins TRBV4-3 to TRBJ2-4; maybe TRBD1 (6 bases). The germline CDR1 and CDR2 sequences are LGHNA and YSLEER. The length of the CDR3 is 15 residues. Between the trimmed V and J ends, which lost 4 bases and 3 bases, there was a span of 13 bases.

This chain uses TRBV27 with TRBJ1-2, with 9 bases that match TRBD1. V dropped 6 bases and J dropped 4; count of bases not matched to a gene: 12. Germline V gives CDR1 MNHEY, CDR2 SMNVEV (reference sequence). CDR3 length: 16 amino acids. The CDR3 loop is CASSNEPGTGLYGYTF. CDR3 nucleotide sequence: TGTGCCAGCAGCAATGAGCCCGGGACAGGGCTCTATGGCTACACCTTC.